The sequence of this TCR beta chain was determined in a study of shared T cell receptors in the human thymus. This clone is a singleton in its sample. Clones were read by immunoSEQ multiplex PCR, and TCRdb kept only the in-frame ones, dropping some. The sample comprises about 610,000 clones, approximately 90% of which are singletons, and around 0.01% rests with the top ten. CDR3 length: 13 residues. With 3 bases removed from V and 6 bases from J, the gap between germline ends came to 12 bases. Germline V gene sequence: CDR1 MNHNY, CDR2 SVGAGI (reference sequence). These records were also assigned to another study, of human thymus T cells. This second report adds: It was healthy Finnish infants having corrective surgery for congenital heart defects who were the donors. Thymus was obtained from resections taken during corrective heart surgery. Biased V and J segment usage appeared in thymus and peripheral blood. Thymic repertoires overlap heavily among unrelated individuals, related research has reported.

This sequence was found in a boy under three years old with a congenital heart defect. The chain couples TRBV6-6 to TRBJ2-7; D remains unclear. The sample was thymocytes. The CDR3, as DNA: TGTGCCAGCAGTTATGGCCCCGAGGCCGAGCAGTACTTC. Translating gives CASSYGPEAEQYF.